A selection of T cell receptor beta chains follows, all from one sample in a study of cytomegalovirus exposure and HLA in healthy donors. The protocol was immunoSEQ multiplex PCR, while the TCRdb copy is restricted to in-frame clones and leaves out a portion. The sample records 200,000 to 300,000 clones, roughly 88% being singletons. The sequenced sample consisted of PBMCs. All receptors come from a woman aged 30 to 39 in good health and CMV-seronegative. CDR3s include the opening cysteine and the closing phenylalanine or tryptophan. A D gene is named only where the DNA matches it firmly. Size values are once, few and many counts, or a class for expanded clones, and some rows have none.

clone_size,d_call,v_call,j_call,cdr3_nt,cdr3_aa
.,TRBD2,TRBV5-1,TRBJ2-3,TGCGCCAGCAGCTTTTCTAGCGGGAGTTCGACAGATACGCAGTATTTT,CASSFSSGSSTDTQYF
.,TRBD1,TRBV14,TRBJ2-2,TGTGCCAGCAGCCTTTACCTCGGGACAGGCACCGGGGAGCTGTTTTTT,CASSLYLGTGTGELFF
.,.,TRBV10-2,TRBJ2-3,TGCGCCGCCCTCGGCGGGAGCACAGATACGCAGTATTTT,CAALGGSTDTQYF
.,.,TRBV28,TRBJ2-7,TGTGCCAGCAGTTACCTAATACGTCTTCGGGACCGATCCTACGAGCAGTACTTC,CASSYLIRLRDRSYEQYF
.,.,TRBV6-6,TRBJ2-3,TGTGCCAGCAGTTCCAGACAGGCCCTCACAGATACGCAGTATTTT,CASSSRQALTDTQYF
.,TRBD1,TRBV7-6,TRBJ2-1,TGTGCCAGCAGCCAAGGACAGGGACCCAATGAGCAGTTCTTC,CASSQGQGPNEQFF
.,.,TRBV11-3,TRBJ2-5,TGTGCCAGCAGCTTAGATTTTGGGACCCAGTACTTC,CASSLDFGTQYF
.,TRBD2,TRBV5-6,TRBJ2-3,TGTGCCAGCAGCCCAGGACTAGACCCCTCCGATTACACAGATACGCAGTATTTT,CASSPGLDPSDYTDTQYF
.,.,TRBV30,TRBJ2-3,TGTGCCTGGACAGTCGCAACCGGCACAGATACGCAGTATTTT,CAWTVATGTDTQYF
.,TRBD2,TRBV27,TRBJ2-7,TGTGCCAGCAGCTTCGGACTAGCGGGAGAATCCGAGCAGTACTTC,CASSFGLAGESEQYF
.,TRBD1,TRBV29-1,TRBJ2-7,TGCAGCGTTGAAACTGGGACAGGTGAGCAGTACTTC,CSVETGTGEQYF
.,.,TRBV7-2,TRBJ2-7,TGTGCCAGCAGCTTACTCCCGCTCACCTACGAGCAGTACTTC,CASSLLPLTYEQYF
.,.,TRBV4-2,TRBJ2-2,TGTGCCAGCAGCCAAGTTTCGGGGCCTCCCGGCGGGGAGCTGTTTTTT,CASSQVSGPPGGELFF
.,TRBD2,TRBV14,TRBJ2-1,TGTGCCAGCAGCCAACGGGGTCTACTAGCGGGAGGCCATGAGCAGTTCTTC,CASSQRGLLAGGHEQFF
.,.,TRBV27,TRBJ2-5,TGTGCCAGCAGATCATTGTCACCGACGAAGGGCAAAGAGACCCAGTACTTC,CASRSLSPTKGKETQYF
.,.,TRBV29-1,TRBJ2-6,TGCAGCATTTATAGCTCTGGGGCCAACGTCCTGACTTTC,CSIYSSGANVLTF
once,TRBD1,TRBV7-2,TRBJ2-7,TGTGCCAGCAGCTTAGCGGCGACAGGGAAGTCCTACGAGCAGTACTTC,CASSLAATGKSYEQYF
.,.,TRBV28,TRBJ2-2,TGTGCCAGCAGTTTACAGGGAGACACCGGGGAGCTGTTTTTT,CASSLQGDTGELFF
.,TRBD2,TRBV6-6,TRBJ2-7,TGTGCCAGCAGTTACACGACTAGCGGTTCCTACGAGCAGTACTTC,CASSYTTSGSYEQYF
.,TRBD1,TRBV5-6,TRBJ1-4,TGTGCCAGCAGCTCTACAGGGGGCCCGGTGGAAAAACTGTTTTTT,CASSSTGGPVEKLFF
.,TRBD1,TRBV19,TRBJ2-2,TGTGCCAGTAGTATAGCCTTGACAGGGGGCGCGACCGGGGAGCTGTTTTTT,CASSIALTGGATGELFF
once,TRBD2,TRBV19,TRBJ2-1,TGTGCCAGTAGTATAGTGCCAAGCGGGATCAGTAATGAGCAGTTCTTC,CASSIVPSGISNEQFF
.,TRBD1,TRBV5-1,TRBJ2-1,TGCGCCAGCAGCTTGGTGTTGAGGACAGGGACGGATGAGCAGTTCTTC,CASSLVLRTGTDEQFF
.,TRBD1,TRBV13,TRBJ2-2,TGTGCCAGCAGTAAGGGGACAGCGGGGGAGCTGTTTTTT,CASSKGTAGELFF
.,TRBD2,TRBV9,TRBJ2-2,TGTGCCAGCAGTTTTAGCGGGGTGAACACCGGGGAGCTGTTTTTT,CASSFSGVNTGELFF
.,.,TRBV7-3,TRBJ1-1,TGTGCCAGCAGCCCTAGGGCATCTGGCAACACTGAAGCTTTCTTT,CASSPRASGNTEAFF
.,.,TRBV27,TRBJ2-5,TGTGCCAGCAGTTTATCGTTGGGGTTGGCAGAGACCCAGTACTTC,CASSLSLGLAETQYF
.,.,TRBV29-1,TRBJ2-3,TGCAGCGTCTTCGGACTTACAGGCACAGATACGCAGTATTTT,CSVFGLTGTDTQYF
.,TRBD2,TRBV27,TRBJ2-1,TGTGCCAGCAGTTCCCCCACTAGCGGGGCCTCCTACAATGAGCAGTTCTTC,CASSSPTSGASYNEQFF
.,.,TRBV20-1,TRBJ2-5,TGCAGTGCTATTGACGAGACCCAGTACTTC,CSAIDETQYF
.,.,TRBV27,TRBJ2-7,TGTGCCAGCAGTTTATACGGGTCCTACGAGCAGTACTTC,CASSLYGSYEQYF
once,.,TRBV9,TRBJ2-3,TGTGCCAGCAGCGCTAAAGACCTCGGGGGCCTCACAGATACGCAGTATTTT,CASSAKDLGGLTDTQYF
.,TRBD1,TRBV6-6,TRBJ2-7,TGTGCCAGCAGTTCCGGGACAGGGTCCTACGAGCAGTACTTC,CASSSGTGSYEQYF
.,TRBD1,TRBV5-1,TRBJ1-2,TGCGCCAGCAGCTTGGACCCCGGACAGGGGGAGATCTATGGCTACACCTTC,CASSLDPGQGEIYGYTF
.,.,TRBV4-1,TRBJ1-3,TGCGCCAGCAGCCAAGATGTAGGGGGGTTTGGAAACACCATATATTTT,CASSQDVGGFGNTIYF
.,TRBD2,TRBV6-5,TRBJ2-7,TGTGCCAGCAGTTCCTTAGCGGGCCCCGCCTACGAGCAGTACTTC,CASSSLAGPAYEQYF
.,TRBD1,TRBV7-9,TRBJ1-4,TGTGCCAGCAGTTCCGGACAGGGCAGGGAAAAACTGTTTTTT,CASSSGQGREKLFF
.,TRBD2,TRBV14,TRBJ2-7,TGTGCCAGCAGCCACCCGCCGGGACTAGCGACCGACTACGAGCAGTACTTC,CASSHPPGLATDYEQYF
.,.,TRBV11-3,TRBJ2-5,TGTGCCAGCAGCTTAGGACGAGGGGTAGGGGAGACCCAGTACTTC,CASSLGRGVGETQYF
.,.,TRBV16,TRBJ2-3,TGTGCCAGCAGCCCAAACACAGATACGCAGTATTTT,CASSPNTDTQYF
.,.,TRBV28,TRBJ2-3,TGTGCCAGCAGGCCCCGGGCAGATACGCAGTATTTT,CASRPRADTQYF
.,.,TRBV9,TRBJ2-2,TGTGCCAGCAGCGTAGGCCCGGGGGTTGGCCTCGACGGGGAGCTGTTTTTT,CASSVGPGVGLDGELFF
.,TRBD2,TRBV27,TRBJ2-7,TGTGCCAGCAGTTTAGGGGTTAGCGGGTACCACTACGAGCAGTACTTC,CASSLGVSGYHYEQYF
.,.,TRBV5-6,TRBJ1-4,TGTGCCAGCAGGACCGGAAAGACAACTAATGAAAAACTGTTTTTT,CASRTGKTTNEKLFF
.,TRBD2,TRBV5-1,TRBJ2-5,TGCGCCAGCAGGAGGTTAGCGGGAGGGGACCAAGAGACCCAGTACTTC,CASRRLAGGDQETQYF
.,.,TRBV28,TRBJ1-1,TGTGCCAGCAGTTTATGGGGACCGTCGGGTCGGACCACTGAAGCTTTCTTT,CASSLWGPSGRTTEAFF
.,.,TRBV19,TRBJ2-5,TGTGCCAGTAGTATCTGGGGGGGCACCCAAGAGACCCAGTACTTC,CASSIWGGTQETQYF
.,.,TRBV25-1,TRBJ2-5,TGTGCCAGCAGTGTCCCGGGGCGAGAGACCCAGTACTTC,CASSVPGRETQYF
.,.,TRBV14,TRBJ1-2,TGTGCCAGCAGCCCGGATGACCCTCTAATCGGCTATGGCTACACCTTC,CASSPDDPLIGYGYTF
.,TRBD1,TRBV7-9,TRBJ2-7,TGTGCCAGCAGCTCAGGACAGGGTGAGGACTACGAGCAGTACTTC,CASSSGQGEDYEQYF
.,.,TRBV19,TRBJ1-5,TGTGCCAGTAGTATCGGCAATCAGCCCCAGCATTTT,CASSIGNQPQHF
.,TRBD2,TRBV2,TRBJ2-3,TGTGCCAGCAGTCTCTTGGCGGGAGGTTCCACAGATACGCAGTATTTT,CASSLLAGGSTDTQYF
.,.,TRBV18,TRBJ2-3,TGTGCCAGCTCACGGGACAACACAGATACGCAGTATTTT,CASSRDNTDTQYF
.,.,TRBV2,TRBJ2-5,TGTGCCAGCAGTGAAGGCAGCCGACAGACCCAGTACTTC,CASSEGSRQTQYF
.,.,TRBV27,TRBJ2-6,TGTGCCAGCAGCTGGGTTTCTGGGGCCAACGTCCTGACTTTC,CASSWVSGANVLTF